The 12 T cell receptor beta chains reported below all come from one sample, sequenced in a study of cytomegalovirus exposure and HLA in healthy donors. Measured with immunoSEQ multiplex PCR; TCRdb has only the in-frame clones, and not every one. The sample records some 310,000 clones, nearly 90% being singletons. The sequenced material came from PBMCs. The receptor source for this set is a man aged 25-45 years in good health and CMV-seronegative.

This CDR3 is CATQIAGGYNEQFF. As DNA, the CDR3 is TGTGCCACCCAGATAGCGGGGGGCTACAATGAGCAGTTCTTC. This sequence joins TRBV4-2 and TRBJ2-1, with 10 nucleotides matching TRBD2. V lost 10 bases, J lost 3 bases, and 6 bases stayed unmatched. Germline CDR1 LGHNA, CDR2 YNFKEQ. The CDR3 has 14 amino acids.

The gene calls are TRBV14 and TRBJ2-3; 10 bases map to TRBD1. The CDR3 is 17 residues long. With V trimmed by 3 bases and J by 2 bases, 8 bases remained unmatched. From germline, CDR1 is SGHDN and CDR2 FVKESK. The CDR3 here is CASSQTGTGAYTDTQYF. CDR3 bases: TGTGCCAGCAGCCAGACCGGGACAGGGGCGTACACAGATACGCAGTATTTT.

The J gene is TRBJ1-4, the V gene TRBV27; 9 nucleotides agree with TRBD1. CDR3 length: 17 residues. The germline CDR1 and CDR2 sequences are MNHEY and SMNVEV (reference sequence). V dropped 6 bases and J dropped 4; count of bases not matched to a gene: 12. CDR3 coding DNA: TGTGCCAGCAGCATACGACAACCGGGACAGGGTAATGAAAAACTGTTTTTT. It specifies CASSIRQPGQGNEKLFF.

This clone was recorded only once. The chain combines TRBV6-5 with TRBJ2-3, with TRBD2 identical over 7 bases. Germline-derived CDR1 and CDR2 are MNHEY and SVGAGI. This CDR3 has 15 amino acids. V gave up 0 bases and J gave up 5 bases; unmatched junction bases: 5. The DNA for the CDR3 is TGTGCCAGCAGTTACTCTGGGGGGGGTGTAGATACGCAGTATTTT. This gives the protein CASSYSGGGVDTQYF.

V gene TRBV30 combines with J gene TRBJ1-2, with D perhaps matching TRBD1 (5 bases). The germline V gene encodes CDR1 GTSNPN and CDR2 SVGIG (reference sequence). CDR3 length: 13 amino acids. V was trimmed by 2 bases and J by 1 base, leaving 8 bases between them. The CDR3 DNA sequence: TGTGCCTGGAGTAAAGGGGTTAACTATGGCTACACCTTC. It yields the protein CAWSKGVNYGYTF.

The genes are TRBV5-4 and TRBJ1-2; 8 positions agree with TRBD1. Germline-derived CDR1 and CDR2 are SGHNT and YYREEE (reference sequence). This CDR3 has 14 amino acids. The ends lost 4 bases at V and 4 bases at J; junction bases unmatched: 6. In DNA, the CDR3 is TGTGCCAGCAGCAAGGGACAGGAGGTCTATGGCTACACCTTC. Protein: CASSKGQEVYGYTF.

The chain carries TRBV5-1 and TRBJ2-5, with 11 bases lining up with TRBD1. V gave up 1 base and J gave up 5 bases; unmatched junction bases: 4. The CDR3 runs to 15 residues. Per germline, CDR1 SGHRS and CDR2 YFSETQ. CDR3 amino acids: CASSLTRDRGETQYF. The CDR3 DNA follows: TGCGCCAGCAGCTTGACTCGGGACAGGGGGGAGACCCAGTACTTC.

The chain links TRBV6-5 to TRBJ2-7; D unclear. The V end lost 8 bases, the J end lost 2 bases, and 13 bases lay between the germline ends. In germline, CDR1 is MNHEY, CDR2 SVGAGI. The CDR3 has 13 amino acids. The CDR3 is CASGAANPYEQYF. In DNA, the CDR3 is TGTGCCAGCGGAGCTGCGAATCCCTACGAGCAGTACTTC.

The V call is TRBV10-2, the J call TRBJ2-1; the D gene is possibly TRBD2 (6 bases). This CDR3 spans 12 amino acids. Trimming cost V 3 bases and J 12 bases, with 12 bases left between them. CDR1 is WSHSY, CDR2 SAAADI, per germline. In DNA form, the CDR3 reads TGCGCCAGCAGTGATGATGCGGGGTTGCAGTTCTTC. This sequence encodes CASSDDAGLQFF.

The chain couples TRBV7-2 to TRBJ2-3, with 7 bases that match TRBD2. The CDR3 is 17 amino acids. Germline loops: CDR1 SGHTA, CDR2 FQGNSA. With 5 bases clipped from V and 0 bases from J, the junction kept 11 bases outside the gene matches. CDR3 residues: CASSQRASGASTDTQYF. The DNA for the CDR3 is TGTGCCAGCAGCCAAAGGGCTAGCGGAGCTAGCACAGATACGCAGTATTTT.

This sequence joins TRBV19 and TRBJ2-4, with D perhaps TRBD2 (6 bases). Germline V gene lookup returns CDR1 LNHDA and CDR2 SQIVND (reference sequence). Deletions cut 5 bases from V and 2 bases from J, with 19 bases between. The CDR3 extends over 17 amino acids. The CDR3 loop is CASSWSPAGPPKNIQYF. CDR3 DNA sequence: TGTGCCAGTAGTTGGTCCCCCGCGGGGCCTCCCAAAAACATTCAGTACTTC.

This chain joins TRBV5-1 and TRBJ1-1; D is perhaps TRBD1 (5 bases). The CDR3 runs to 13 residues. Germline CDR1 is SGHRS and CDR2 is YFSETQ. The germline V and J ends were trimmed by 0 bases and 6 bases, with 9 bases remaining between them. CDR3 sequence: CASSLGAGPEAFF. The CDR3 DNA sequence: TGCGCCAGCAGCTTGGGGGCAGGGCCTGAAGCTTTCTTT.